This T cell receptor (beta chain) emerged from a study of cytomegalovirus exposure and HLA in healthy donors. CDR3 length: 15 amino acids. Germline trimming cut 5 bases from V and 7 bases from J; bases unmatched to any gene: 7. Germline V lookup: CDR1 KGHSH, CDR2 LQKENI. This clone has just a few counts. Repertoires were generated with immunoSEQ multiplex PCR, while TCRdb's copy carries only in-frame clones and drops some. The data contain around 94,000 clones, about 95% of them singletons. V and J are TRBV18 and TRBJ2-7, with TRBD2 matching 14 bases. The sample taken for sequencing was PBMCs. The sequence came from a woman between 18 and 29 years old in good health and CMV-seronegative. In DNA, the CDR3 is TGTGCCAGCTCATCAGGACTAGCGGGGGGAATGGAGCAGTACTTC. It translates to CASSSGLAGGMEQYF.